A selection of T cell receptor beta chains follows, all from one sample in a study of blood T cells in healthy people across ages. A single record per CDR3 protein comes from TCRdb applying MiXCR to the 5' RACE reads. Here the sample spans 700,000 to 800,000 distinct CDR3 sequences, around 40% being singletons. What was sequenced was blood. These receptors originate from a woman aged 60-70 years in good health. The CDR3 runs from the conserved cysteine through the conserved F or W. Each record gives: J gene, clone size, D gene, V gene, CDR3 DNA, CDR3 protein. D genes are given only for firm matches. Expanded clones are given a class, and other clones once, few, many or no size at all.

TRBJ2-7 few TRBD2 TRBV7-3 TGTGCCAGCAGCTTATCTGGCGGGAGCCCCTCCTACGAGCAGTACTTC CASSLSGGSPSYEQYF
TRBJ2-5 many TRBD2 TRBV4-3 TGCGCCAGCAGCCAAGACGGGGTAGCGGGGGGAGAGACCCAGTACTTC CASSQDGVAGGETQYF
TRBJ2-5 - - TRBV20-1 TGCAGTGCTAGAGTGCCTCAAGAGACCCAGTACTTC CSARVPQETQYF
TRBJ1-1 - - TRBV6-2/TRBV6-3 TGTGCCAGCAGTTACGTAGTCAGCCTGAACACTGAAGCTTTCTTT CASSYVVSLNTEAFF
TRBJ2-1 - TRBD2 TRBV25-1 TGTGCCAGCGGCGGACTAGCGGGGTCGGATCAGTTCTTC CASGGLAGSDQFF
TRBJ2-5 - - TRBV29-1 TGCAGCGTTGGAGGAGCAGACCAAGAGACCCAGTACTTC CSVGGADQETQYF
TRBJ1-3 - - TRBV7-2 TGTGCCAGCAGCCTAACAGGGTTGAACTCTGGAAACACCATATATTTT CASSLTGLNSGNTIYF
TRBJ2-3 few - TRBV12-3/TRBV12-4 TGTGCCAGCAGCGAGGGCCTGCCCACAGATACGCAGTATTTT CASSEGLPTDTQYF
TRBJ1-4 - - TRBV25-1 TGTGCCAGCAGTTGGAGAAATGAAAAACTGTTTTTT CASSWRNEKLFF
TRBJ2-1 few - TRBV20-1 TGCAGTGCTAGAGTACGGGGCCTCTACAATGAGCAGTTCTTC CSARVRGLYNEQFF
TRBJ2-2 - - TRBV6-5 TGTGCCAGCAGTTACTCTCGACTCTACCCAACGGACACCGGGGAGCTGTTTTTT CASSYSRLYPTDTGELFF
TRBJ2-3 many - TRBV4-3 TGCGCCAGCAGCCAAAGGCTTCGCACAGATACGCAGTATTTT CASSQRLRTDTQYF
TRBJ2-7 - - TRBV20-1 TGCAGTGCTAGCCCAGGCACTGAGCAGTACTTC CSASPGTEQYF
TRBJ1-5 few - TRBV12-3/TRBV12-4 TGTGCCAGCAGTTACGCGAGTGTGGGGCAGCCCCAGCATTTT CASSYASVGQPQHF
TRBJ2-1 - - TRBV24-1 TGTGCCACCAGTGATGTGGGCTCTCTACAGCACAATGAGCAGTTCTTC CATSDVGSLQHNEQFF
TRBJ1-2 - TRBD1 TRBV12-3/TRBV12-4 TGTGCCAGCAGTCCAGACAGGGGCGGATATGGCTACACCTTC CASSPDRGGYGYTF
TRBJ2-7 few - TRBV9 TGTGCCAGCAGCGTTGCCTTAGACAGCTCCTACGAGCAGTACTTC CASSVALDSSYEQYF
TRBJ1-1 once - TRBV7-2 TGTGCCAGCAGCTTAGGGACTAGGGTCGTAAACACTGAAGCTTTCTTT CASSLGTRVVNTEAFF
TRBJ2-3 - - TRBV9 TGTGCCAGCTCCCGCGTAGCAGGCGGCCCCCCAGATACGCAGTATTTT CASSRVAGGPPDTQYF
TRBJ1-2 - TRBD1 TRBV7-9 TGTGCCAGCAGCTTAGCTGACAGGGAAAGGGGTGGCTACACCTTC CASSLADRERGGYTF
TRBJ2-7 - - TRBV12-5 TGTGCTAGTGGTTTAGGGGAATCCTACGAGCAGTACTTC CASGLGESYEQYF
TRBJ1-4 - TRBD1 TRBV28 TGTGCCAGCAGTTCCCCACCCGGACAGAGACAGGGTGAAAAACTGTTTTTT CASSSPPGQRQGEKLFF
TRBJ2-7 - TRBD1 TRBV29-1 TGCAGCGTTGATTTGGGGACAGGGGGGATCTACGAGCAGTACTTC CSVDLGTGGIYEQYF
TRBJ2-7 - - TRBV20-1 TGCAGTGGGGAAGCGAGCTACGAGCAGTACTTC CSGEASYEQYF
TRBJ2-3 few - TRBV12-3/TRBV12-4 TGTGCCAGCAGCCCCGGAGGCCCAGATACGCAGTATTTT CASSPGGPDTQYF
TRBJ2-5 - - TRBV20-1 TGCAGTGCTAGTGGCTTGGTTATGCGCGAGCGGTACTTC CSASGLVMRERYF
TRBJ2-7 - TRBD1 TRBV6-2/TRBV6-3 TGTGCCAGCAGTTACTCCACCAGGGACAGGGATCCCTACGAGCAGTACTTC CASSYSTRDRDPYEQYF
TRBJ2-1 many TRBD2 TRBV3-1 TGTGCCAGCAGCCGTAGCGGGAATTACAATGAGCAGTTCTTC CASSRSGNYNEQFF
TRBJ2-1 - - TRBV6-6 TGTGCCAGCAGTTACCGTGACTATCCCAAGCAGTTCTTC CASSYRDYPKQFF
TRBJ2-5 - - TRBV20-1 TGCAGTGCTATCCAGGACAGAAAGACCCAGTACTTC CSAIQDRKTQYF
TRBJ2-7 - - TRBV28 TGTGCCAGCAGTTTAAGACGGATCCCCCCTCGGGAGCAGTACTTC CASSLRRIPPREQYF
TRBJ2-7 few - TRBV19 TGTGCCAGTAGTATGGGGGGAACCACCTACGAGCAGTACTTC CASSMGGTTYEQYF
TRBJ1-1 few TRBD1 TRBV7-3 TGTGCCAGCAGCCCACAGGGGAGTTACACTGAAGCTTTCTTT CASSPQGSYTEAFF
TRBJ2-7 few - TRBV27 TGTGCCAGCAGCAAGCTGGGGGGAACCGAGCAGTACTTC CASSKLGGTEQYF
TRBJ2-7 - - TRBV14 TGTGCCAGCAGCGCCTATAACAGTTACCTTTACAATGAGCAGTACTTC CASSAYNSYLYNEQYF
TRBJ1-2 - - TRBV20-1 TGCAGTGCTAGAGCCTCGGGGGGGATTGAGGGCTACACCTTC CSARASGGIEGYTF
TRBJ2-1 - TRBD1 TRBV5-1 TGCGCCAGCATGTTCCAGGGGGCCGACAATGAGCAGTTCTTC CASMFQGADNEQFF
TRBJ1-4 - TRBD1 TRBV27 TGTGCCAGCAGTTTCCAGGGGGTGGGTGAAAAACTGTTTTTT CASSFQGVGEKLFF
TRBJ2-1 few TRBD1 TRBV11-1 TGTGCCAGCAGCAAATCGGGATGGGGACAGGGAGGGAATGAGCAGTTCTTC CASSKSGWGQGGNEQFF
TRBJ2-1 many - TRBV10-3 TGTGCCATCAGTGAACTCGAAACCAATGAGCAGTTCTTC CAISELETNEQFF